A selection of T cell receptor beta chains follows, all from one sample in a study of T cell repertoires in cytomegalovirus infection. TCRdb reprocessed the reads via MiXCR and lists one record per CDR3 protein. In the table there are more than 150,000 distinct CDR3 sequences, approximately 17% of which are singletons. The sample comprised CD8+ T cells from PBMCs. The receptors were gathered from a human donor in good health (CMV status not recorded). Some clones in this sample may be carry-over from other donors' samples. The CDR3 runs from the conserved cysteine through the conserved F or W. Each record gives: CDR3 length, J gene, V gene, CDR3 protein.

15	TRBJ1-2	TRBV20-1	CSAYPGTGVTYGYTF
15	TRBJ2-7	TRBV7-2	CASSLGPDYSYEQYF
15	TRBJ1-5	TRBV7-2	CASSESRAGDQPQHF
18	TRBJ1-1	TRBV28	CASSFPLLTGVMNTEAFF
12	TRBJ2-3	TRBV6-2/TRBV6-3	CASTHRVDTQYF
11	TRBJ2-1	TRBV7-8	CASSSYRGCFF
18	TRBJ2-1	TRBV6-2/TRBV6-3	CASSYPPGVGIIYNEQFF
19	TRBJ2-2	TRBV19	CASSISGTSGGSATGELFF
15	TRBJ2-3	TRBV28	CASSFPREIIDTQYF
12	TRBJ1-1	TRBV7-6	CASSLAGAEAFF
14	TRBJ2-7	TRBV12-3/TRBV12-4	CASSLRDRGIEQYF
20	TRBJ2-2	TRBV18	CASSQIRGTSGKRDTGELFF
17	TRBJ2-2	TRBV4-1	CASSRKPGLESIGELFF
14	TRBJ1-2	TRBV7-9	CASSLAQYNYGYTF
15	TRBJ2-3	TRBV6-2/TRBV6-3	CASIPGRGSTDTQYF
18	TRBJ2-7	TRBV5-1	CASSLGQGFGERTYEQYF
14	TRBJ2-7	TRBV29-1	CSVESRTGDYEQYF
15	TRBJ1-1	TRBV9	CASSVVETVYTEAFF
14	TRBJ2-1	TRBV6-2/TRBV6-3	CASSYPGRLREQFF
14	TRBJ2-7	TRBV7-2	CASSPGLALYEQYF
9	TRBJ1-2	TRBV2	CAIGGGYTF
13	TRBJ1-2	TRBV18	CASSPRVKDGYTF